One and the same sample provided the 4 T cell receptor beta chains below, sequenced in a study of cytomegalovirus exposure and HLA in healthy donors. Researchers ran the PCR with 60 Vbeta and 13 Jbeta primers. Clones were sequenced by immunoSEQ multiplex PCR, and TCRdb holds only the in-frame ones, with some missing. Of 110,000 to 150,000 clones listed, 75% were seen once; the top ten hold 3.3%. Sequenced: PBMCs. These receptors were collected from a man aged 35-49 years in good health and CMV-seronegative.

A single count supports this clone. V and J are TRBV6-1 and TRBJ1-6; TRBD1 matches at 10 bases. Germline V gives CDR1 MNHNS, CDR2 SASEGT. V dropped 6 bases and J dropped 9; count of bases not matched to a gene: 2. The CDR3 length is 13 residues. CDR3 in amino acids: CASRGTGVSPLHF. The CDR3 DNA follows: TGTGCCAGCAGGGGGACAGGGGTTTCACCCCTCCACTTT.

This rearrangement joins TRBV9 to TRBJ1-1; D may be TRBD1 (5 bases). The CDR3 spans 14 residues. Trimming removed 3 bases at V and 4 bases at J, with 13 bases between. Germline CDR1 reads SGDLS; CDR2 reads YYNGEE. The CDR3 here is CASSGRGSSTEAFF. The DNA of the CDR3 is TGTGCCAGCAGCGGTAGGGGATCGAGCACTGAAGCTTTCTTT.

This clone was detected once. This rearrangement joins TRBV10-3 to TRBJ1-5, with 7 bases identical to TRBD1. The CDR3 loop spans 16 amino acids. Losses at the gene ends were 0 bases for V and 3 bases for J; bases not matched to a gene: 5. Germline CDR1 reads ENHRY; CDR2 reads SYGVKD. In DNA form, the CDR3 reads TGTGCCATCAGTGAGTCGGGACAGCCGACCAATCAGCCCCAGCATTTT. Translated: CAISESGQPTNQPQHF.

The chain joins TRBV7-3 to TRBJ2-3; no clear D. The V end was cut by 1 base, the J end by 0 bases, with 8 bases between. This CDR3 comprises 15 residues. The germline CDR1 and CDR2 sequences are SGHTA and FQGTGA. In DNA, the CDR3 is TGTGCCAGCAGCTTAAGCGGAACTAGCACAGATACGCAGTATTTT. Protein product: CASSLSGTSTDTQYF.